Sequencing of this T cell receptor (beta chain) was carried out in a study of technical replicates of blood from a handful of donors. Some clones are missing from TCRdb's copy, which holds only in-frame ones; the method was immunoSEQ multiplex PCR. This table holds tens of thousands of clones, about 94% found once. The specimen sequenced was T cells isolated from PBMCs. The receptor's source is a human donor in good health.

The CDR3 DNA sequence: TGTGCCAGCAGACCGCCTGGGACAGGAGCCTACGAGCAGTACTTC. It encodes CASRPPGTGAYEQYF. The rearrangement uses TRBV27 and TRBJ2-7, with TRBD1 matching 8 bases. The CDR3 runs 15 residues. Trimming cost V 6 bases and J 2 bases; bases outside gene matches: 9. Germline assignment: CDR1 MNHEY and CDR2 SMNVEV (reference sequence).